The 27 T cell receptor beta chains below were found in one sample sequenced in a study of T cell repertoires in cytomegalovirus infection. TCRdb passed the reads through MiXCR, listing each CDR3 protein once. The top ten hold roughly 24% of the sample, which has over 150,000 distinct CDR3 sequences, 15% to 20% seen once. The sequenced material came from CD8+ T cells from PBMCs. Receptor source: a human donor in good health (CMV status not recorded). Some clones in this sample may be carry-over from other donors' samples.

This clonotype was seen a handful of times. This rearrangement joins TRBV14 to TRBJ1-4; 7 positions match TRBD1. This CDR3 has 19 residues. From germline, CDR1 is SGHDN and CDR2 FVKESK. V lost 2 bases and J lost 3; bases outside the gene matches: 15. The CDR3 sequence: CASSQSDRDTLLANEKLFF. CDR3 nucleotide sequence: TGTGCCAGCAGCCAAAGTGACAGGGATACCCTCCTCGCTAATGAAAAACTGTTTTTT.

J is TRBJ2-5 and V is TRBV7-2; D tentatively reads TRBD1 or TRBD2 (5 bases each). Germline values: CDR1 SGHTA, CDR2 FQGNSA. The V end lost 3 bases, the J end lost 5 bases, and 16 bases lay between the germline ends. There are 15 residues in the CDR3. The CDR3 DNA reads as TGTGCCAGCAGCTTGGGCGAGGGGCCATCTGAGACCCAGTACTTC. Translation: CASSLGEGPSETQYF.

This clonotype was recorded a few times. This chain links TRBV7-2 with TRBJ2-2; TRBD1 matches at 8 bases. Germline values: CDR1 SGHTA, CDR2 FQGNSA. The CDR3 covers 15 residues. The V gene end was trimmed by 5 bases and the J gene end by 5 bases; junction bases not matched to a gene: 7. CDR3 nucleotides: TGTGCCAGCAGCCCTCGGACAGGGAGAACCGGGGAGCTGTTTTTT. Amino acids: CASSPRTGRTGELFF.

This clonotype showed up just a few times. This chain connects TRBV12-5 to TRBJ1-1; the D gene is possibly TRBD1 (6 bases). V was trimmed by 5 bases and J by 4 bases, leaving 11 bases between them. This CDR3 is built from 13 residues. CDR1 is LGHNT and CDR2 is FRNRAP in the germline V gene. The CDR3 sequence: CASGPPDSTEAFF. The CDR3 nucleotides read TGTGCTAGTGGTCCGCCGGACAGCACTGAAGCTTTCTTT.

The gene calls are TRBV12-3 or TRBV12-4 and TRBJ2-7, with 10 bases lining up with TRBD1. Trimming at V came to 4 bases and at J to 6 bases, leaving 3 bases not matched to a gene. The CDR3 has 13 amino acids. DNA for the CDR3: TGTGCCAGCAGTTCGACAGGGGGCTTCGAGCAGTACTTC. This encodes CASSSTGGFEQYF.

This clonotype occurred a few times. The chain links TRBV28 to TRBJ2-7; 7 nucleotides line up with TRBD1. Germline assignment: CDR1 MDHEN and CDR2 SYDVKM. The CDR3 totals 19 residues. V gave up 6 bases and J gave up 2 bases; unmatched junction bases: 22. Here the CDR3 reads CASSLTVQRVGGLTYEQYF. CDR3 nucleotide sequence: TGTGCCAGCAGCCTAACGGTACAAAGGGTAGGGGGCTTAACCTACGAGCAGTACTTC. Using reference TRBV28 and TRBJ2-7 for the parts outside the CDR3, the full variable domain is DVKVTQSSRYLVKRTGEKVFLECVQDMDHENMFWYRQDPGLGLRLIYFSYDVKMKEKGDIPEGYSVSREKKERFSLILESASTNQTSMYLCASSLTVQRVGGLTYEQYFGPGTRLTVT.

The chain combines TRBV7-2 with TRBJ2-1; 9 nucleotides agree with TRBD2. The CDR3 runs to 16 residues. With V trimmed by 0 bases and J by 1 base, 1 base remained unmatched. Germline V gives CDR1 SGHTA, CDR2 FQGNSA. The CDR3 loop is CASSLAAGGSYNEQFF. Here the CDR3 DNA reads TGTGCCAGCAGCTTAGCTGCGGGGGGGTCCTACAATGAGCAGTTCTTC.

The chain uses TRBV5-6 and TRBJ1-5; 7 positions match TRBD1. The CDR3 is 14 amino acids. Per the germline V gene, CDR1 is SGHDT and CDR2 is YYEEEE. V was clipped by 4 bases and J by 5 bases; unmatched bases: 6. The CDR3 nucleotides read TGTGCCAGCAGCAATACAGGGGATTATCAGCCCCAGCATTTT. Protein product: CASSNTGDYQPQHF.

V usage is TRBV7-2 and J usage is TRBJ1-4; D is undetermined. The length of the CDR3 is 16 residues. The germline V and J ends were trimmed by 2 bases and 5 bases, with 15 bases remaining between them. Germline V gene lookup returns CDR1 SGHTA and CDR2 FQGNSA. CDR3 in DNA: TGTGCCAGCAGCTTAACTGGTATAGGGTTAAATGAAAAACTGTTTTTT. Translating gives CASSLTGIGLNEKLFF.

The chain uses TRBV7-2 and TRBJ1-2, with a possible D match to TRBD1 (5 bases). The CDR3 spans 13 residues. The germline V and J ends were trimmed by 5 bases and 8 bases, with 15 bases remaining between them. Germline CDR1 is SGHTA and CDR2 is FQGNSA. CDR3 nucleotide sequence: TGTGCCAGCAGCGCGTCCGGGACGGAAGGCTACACCTTC. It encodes CASSASGTEGYTF. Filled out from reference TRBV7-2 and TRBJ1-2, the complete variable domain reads GAGVSQSPSNKVTEKGKDVELRCDPISGHTALYWYRQSLGQGLEFLIYFQGNSAPDKSGLPSDRFSAERTGGSVSTLTIQRTQQEDSAVYLCASSASGTEGYTFGSGTRLTVV.

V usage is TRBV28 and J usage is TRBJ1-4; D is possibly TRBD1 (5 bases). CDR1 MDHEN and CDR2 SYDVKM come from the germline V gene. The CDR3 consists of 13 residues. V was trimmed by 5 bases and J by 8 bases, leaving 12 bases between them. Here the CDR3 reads CASSAHGGEKLFF. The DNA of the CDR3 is TGTGCCAGCAGTGCCCATGGGGGAGAAAAACTGTTTTTT.

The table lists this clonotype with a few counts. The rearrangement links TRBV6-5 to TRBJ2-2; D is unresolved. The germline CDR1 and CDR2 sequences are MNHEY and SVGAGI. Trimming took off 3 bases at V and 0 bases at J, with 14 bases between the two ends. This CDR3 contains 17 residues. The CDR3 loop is CASSYFPHKTNTGELFF. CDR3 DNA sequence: TGTGCCAGCAGTTATTTCCCCCATAAGACGAACACCGGGGAGCTGTTTTTT.

The CDR3 sequence is CSVEAGGYTF. In DNA form, the CDR3 reads TGCAGCGTTGAGGCAGGTGGCTACACCTTC. V and J are TRBV29-1 and TRBJ1-2, with D unresolved. There are 10 residues in the CDR3. In germline, CDR1 is SQVTM, CDR2 ANQGSEA. The ends were cut back, 3 bases at V and 7 bases at J, with 6 bases in the middle.

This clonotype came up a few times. This CDR3 is CASSNLELFF. As DNA, the CDR3 is TGTGCCAGCAGTAACCTGGAGCTGTTTTTT. The chain links TRBV12-3 or TRBV12-4 to TRBJ2-2; D gene unclear. The CDR3 has 10 residues. Trimming left V 5 bases short and J 10 bases short, with 5 bases between.

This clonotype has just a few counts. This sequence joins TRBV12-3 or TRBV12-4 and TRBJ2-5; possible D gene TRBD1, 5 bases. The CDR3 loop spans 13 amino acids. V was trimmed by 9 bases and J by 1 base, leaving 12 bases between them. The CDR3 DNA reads TGTGCCAGTTCTGGGGCGACCCAAGAGACCCAGTACTTC. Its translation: CASSGATQETQYF.

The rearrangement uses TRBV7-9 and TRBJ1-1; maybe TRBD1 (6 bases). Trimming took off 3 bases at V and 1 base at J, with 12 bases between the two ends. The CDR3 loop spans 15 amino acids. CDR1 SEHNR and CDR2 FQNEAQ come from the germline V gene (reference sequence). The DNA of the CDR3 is TGTGCCAGCAGCTTTAACGAGGGGGGGAACACTGAAGCTTTCTTT. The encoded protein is CASSFNEGGNTEAFF.

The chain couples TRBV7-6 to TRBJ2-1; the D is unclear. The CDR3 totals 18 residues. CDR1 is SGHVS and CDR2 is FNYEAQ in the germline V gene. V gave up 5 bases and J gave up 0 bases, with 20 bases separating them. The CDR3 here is CASSPWEFGYSSYNEQFF. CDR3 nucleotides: TGTGCCAGCAGCCCCTGGGAATTCGGGTACAGCTCCTACAATGAGCAGTTCTTC.

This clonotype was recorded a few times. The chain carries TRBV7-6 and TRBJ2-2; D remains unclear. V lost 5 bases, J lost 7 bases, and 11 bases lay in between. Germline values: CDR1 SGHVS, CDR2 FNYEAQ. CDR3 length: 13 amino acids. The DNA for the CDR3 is TGTGCCAGCAGCGCAAGACCGTTCGGGGAGCTGTTTTTT. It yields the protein CASSARPFGELFF.

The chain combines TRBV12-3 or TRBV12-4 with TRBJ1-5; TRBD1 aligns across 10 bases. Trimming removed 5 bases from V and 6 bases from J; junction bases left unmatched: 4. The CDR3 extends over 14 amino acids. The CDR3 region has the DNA TGTGCCAGCAGTCGACAGGGGGCTGTTCAGCCCCAGCATTTT. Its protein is CASSRQGAVQPQHF.

The CDR3 loop is CASSLGGGSANYGYTF. CDR3 bases: TGTGCCAGCAGTTTAGGGGGGGGGTCCGCTAACTATGGCTACACCTTC. V gene TRBV12-3 or TRBV12-4 combines with J gene TRBJ1-2, with a tentative D call TRBD1 (5 bases). Trimming took off 1 base at V and 0 bases at J, with 12 bases between the two ends. There are 16 residues in the CDR3.

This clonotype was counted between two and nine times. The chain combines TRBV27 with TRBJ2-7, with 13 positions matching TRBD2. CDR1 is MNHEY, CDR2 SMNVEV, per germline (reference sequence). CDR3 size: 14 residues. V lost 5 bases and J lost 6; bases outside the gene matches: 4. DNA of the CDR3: TGTGCCAGCAGTCTGAGACTAGCGGGGGGCGAGCAGTACTTC. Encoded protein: CASSLRLAGGEQYF.

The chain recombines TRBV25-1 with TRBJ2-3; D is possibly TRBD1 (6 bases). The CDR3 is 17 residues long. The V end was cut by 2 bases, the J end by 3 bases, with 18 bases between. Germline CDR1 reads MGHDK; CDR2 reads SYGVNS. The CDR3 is CASSELLPGEWTDTQYF. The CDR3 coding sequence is TGTGCCAGCAGTGAACTTCTCCCAGGGGAGTGGACAGATACGCAGTATTTT.

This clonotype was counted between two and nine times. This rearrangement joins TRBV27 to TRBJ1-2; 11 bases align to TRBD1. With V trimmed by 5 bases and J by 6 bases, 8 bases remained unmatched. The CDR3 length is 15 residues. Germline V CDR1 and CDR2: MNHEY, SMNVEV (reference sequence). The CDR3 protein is CASSQGTGGRDGYTF. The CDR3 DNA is TGTGCCAGCAGTCAAGGGACAGGGGGAAGGGATGGCTACACCTTC.

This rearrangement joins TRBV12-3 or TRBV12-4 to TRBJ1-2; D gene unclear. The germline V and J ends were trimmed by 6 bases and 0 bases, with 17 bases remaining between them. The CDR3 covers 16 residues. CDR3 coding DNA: TGTGCCAGCAGGACCCAAACCTACGGAGCTAACTATGGCTACACCTTC. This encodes CASRTQTYGANYGYTF.

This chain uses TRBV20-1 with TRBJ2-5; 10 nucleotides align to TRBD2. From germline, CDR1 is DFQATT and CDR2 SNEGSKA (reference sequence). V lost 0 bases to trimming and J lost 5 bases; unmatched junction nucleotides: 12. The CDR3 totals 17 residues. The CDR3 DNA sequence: TGCAGTGCTAGAGATTGGGGAGCGGGGGGGCCGGGTGAGACCCAGTACTTC. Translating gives CSARDWGAGGPGETQYF.

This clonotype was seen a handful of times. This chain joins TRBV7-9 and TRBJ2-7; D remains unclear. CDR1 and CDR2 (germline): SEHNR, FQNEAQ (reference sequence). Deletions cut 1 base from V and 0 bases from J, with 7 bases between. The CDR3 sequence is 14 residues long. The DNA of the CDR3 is TGTGCCAGCAGCTTAGAAGCAGACTCCTACGAGCAGTACTTC. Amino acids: CASSLEADSYEQYF.

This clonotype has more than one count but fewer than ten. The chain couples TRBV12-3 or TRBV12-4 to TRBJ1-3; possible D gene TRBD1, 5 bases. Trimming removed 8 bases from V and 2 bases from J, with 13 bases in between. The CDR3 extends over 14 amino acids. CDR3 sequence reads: CASGDQPAGNTIYF. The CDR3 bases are TGTGCCAGCGGGGACCAGCCGGCTGGAAACACCATATATTTT.